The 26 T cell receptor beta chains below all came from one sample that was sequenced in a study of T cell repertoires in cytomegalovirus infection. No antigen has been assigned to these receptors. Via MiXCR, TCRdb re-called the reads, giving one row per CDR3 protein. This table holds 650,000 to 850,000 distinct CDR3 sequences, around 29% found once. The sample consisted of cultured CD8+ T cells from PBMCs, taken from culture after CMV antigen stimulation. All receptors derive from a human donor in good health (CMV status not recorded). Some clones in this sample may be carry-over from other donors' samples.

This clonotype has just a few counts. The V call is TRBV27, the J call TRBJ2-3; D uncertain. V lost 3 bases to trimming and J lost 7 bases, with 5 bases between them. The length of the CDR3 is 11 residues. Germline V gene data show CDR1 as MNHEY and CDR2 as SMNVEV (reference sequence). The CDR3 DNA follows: TGTGCCAGCAGTTTCCCCAATACGCAGTATTTT. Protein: CASSFPNTQYF.

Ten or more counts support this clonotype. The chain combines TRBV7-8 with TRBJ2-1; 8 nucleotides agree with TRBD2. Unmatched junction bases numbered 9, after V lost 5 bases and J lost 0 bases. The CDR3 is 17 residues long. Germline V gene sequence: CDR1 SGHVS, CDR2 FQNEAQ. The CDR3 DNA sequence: TGTGCCAGCAGCCCCCCCAGAAGCGGGGGCTCCTACAATGAGCAGTTCTTC. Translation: CASSPPRSGGSYNEQFF.

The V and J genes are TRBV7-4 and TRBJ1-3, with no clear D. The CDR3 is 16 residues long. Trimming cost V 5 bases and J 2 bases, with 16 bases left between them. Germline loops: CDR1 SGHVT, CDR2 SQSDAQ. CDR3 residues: CASSQPTRGPGNTIYF. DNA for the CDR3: TGTGCCAGCAGCCAACCCACCCGCGGGCCTGGAAACACCATATATTTT.

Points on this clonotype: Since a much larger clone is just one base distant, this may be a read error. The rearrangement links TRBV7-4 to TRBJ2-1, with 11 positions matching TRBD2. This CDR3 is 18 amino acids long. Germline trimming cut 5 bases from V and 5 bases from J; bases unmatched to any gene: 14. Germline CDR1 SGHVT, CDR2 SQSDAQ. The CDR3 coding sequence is TGTGCCAGCAGCCGCCCTAATGGTAGCGGGGGGGCCCACAATGAGCAGTTCTTC. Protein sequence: CASSRPNGSGGAHNEQFF.

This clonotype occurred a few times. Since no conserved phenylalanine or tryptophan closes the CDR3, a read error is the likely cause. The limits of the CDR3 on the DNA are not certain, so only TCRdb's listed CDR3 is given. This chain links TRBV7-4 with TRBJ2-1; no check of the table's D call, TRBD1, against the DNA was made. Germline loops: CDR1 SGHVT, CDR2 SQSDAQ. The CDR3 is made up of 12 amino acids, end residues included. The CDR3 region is CASRRETGAPYD.

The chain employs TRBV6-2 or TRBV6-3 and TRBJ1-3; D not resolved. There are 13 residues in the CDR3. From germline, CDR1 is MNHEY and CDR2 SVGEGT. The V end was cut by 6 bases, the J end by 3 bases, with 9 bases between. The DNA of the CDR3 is TGTGCCAGCAGCCTCCCCCTTGGAAACACCATATATTTT. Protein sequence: CASSLPLGNTIYF.

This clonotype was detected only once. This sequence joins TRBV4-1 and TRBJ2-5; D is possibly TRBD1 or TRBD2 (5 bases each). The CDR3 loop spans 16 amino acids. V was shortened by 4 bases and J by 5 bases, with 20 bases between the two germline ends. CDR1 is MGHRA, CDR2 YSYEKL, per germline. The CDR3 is CASSLARGVTGETQYF. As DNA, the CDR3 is TGCGCCAGCAGCCTGGCAAGAGGGGTTACTGGGGAGACCCAGTACTTC.

CDR3 nucleotides: TGTGCCAGCAGCCAAGAAGGTGGGGGCCGACGAGGAGAGCAGTACGTC. It encodes CASSQEGGGRRGEQYV. V is TRBV14 and J is TRBJ2-7, with a possible D match to TRBD1 (6 bases). The ends were cut back, 0 bases at V and 7 bases at J, with 19 bases in the middle. Per germline, CDR1 SGHDN and CDR2 FVKESK. The CDR3 covers 16 residues.

CDR3: CASSLRGRGADTQYF. CDR3 coding DNA: TGTGCCAGCAGCCTAAGGGGCAGGGGGGCAGATACGCAGTATTTT. The chain has TRBV7-3 and TRBJ2-3; the D gene is possibly TRBD1 (7 bases). Deletions cut 5 bases from V and 4 bases from J, with 16 bases between. This CDR3 region has 15 residues. The germline gives CDR1 SGHTA, CDR2 FQGTGA.

CDR3 nucleotide sequence: TGTGCCACCAGCGGAGGACAGGGCTCCTACAATGAGCAGTTCTTC. Amino acid sequence: CATSGGQGSYNEQFF. The J gene is TRBJ2-1, the V gene TRBV15, with 8 bases lining up with TRBD1. J was trimmed by 0 bases and V by 5 bases; bases with no gene match: 3. The CDR3 sequence is 15 residues long. Germline lookup yields CDR1 LNHNV and CDR2 YYDKDF (reference sequence).

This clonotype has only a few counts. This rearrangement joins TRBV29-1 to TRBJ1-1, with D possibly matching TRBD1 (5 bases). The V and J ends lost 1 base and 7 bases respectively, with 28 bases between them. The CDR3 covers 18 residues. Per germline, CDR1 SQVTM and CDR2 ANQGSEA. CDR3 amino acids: CSVEGKGEGAISRVEAFF. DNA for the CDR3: TGCAGCGTTGAAGGAAAGGGCGAAGGGGCCATTAGTAGAGTTGAAGCTTTCTTT. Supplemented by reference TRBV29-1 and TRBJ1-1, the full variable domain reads SAVISQKPSRDICQRGTSLTIQCQVDSQVTMMFWYRQQPGQSLTLIATANQGSEATYESGFVIDKFPISRPNLTFSTLTVSNMSPEDSSIYLCSVEGKGEGAISRVEAFFGQGTRLTVV.

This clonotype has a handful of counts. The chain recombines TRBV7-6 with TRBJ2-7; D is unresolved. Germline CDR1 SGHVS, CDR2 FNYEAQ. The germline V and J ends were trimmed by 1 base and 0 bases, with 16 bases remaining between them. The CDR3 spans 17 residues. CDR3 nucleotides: TGTGCCAGCAGCTTAGACGTGTCCTTGAAGAGCTCCTACGAGCAGTACTTC. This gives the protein CASSLDVSLKSSYEQYF.

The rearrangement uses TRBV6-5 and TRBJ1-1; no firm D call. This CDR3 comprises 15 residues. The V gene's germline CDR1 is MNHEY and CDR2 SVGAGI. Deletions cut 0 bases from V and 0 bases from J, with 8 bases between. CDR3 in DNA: TGTGCCAGCAGTTACTCTGGTACATTGAACACTGAAGCTTTCTTT. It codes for CASSYSGTLNTEAFF.

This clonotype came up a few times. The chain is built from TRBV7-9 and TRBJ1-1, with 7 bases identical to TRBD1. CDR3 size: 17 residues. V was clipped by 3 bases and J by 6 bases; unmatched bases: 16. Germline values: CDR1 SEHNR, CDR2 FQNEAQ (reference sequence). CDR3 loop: CASSFTIFDRAAPEAFF. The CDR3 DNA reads TGTGCCAGCAGCTTCACGATCTTTGACAGGGCGGCCCCTGAAGCTTTCTTT.

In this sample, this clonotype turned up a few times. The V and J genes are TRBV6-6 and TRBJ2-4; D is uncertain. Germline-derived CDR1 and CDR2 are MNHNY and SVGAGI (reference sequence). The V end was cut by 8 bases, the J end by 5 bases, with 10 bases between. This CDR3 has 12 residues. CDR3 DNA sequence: TGTGCCAGCTCTCCCGGTCAAAACATTCAGTACTTC. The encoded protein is CASSPGQNIQYF.

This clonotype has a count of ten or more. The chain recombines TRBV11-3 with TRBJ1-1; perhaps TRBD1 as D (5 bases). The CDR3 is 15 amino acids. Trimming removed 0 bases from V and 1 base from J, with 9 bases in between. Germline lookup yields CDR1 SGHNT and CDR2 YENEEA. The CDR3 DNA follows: TGTGCCAGCAGCTTAGATGGGACGGCGAACACTGAAGCTTTCTTT. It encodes CASSLDGTANTEAFF.

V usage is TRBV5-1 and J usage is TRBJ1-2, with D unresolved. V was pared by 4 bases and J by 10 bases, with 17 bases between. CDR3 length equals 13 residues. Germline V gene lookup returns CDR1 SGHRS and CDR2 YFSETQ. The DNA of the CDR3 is TGCGCCAGCAGCGTTCATGTTAGGGATGACTACACCTTC. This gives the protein CASSVHVRDDYTF.

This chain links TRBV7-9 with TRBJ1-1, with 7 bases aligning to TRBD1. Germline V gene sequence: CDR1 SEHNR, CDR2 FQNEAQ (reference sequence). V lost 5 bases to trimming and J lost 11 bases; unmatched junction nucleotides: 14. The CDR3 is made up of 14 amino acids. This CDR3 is CASSGPGQPSQAFF. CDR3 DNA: TGTGCCAGCAGCGGACCGGGACAGCCTTCCCAGGCTTTCTTT.

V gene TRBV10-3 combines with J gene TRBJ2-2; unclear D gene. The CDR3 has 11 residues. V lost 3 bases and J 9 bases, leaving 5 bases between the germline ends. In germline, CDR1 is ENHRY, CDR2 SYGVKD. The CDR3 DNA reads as TGTGCCATCAGTGATCTCCGGGAGCTGTTTTTT. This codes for CAISDLRELFF.

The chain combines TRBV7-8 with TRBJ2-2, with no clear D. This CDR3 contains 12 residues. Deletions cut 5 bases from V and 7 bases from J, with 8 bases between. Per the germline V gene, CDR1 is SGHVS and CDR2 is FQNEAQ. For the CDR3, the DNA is TGTGCCAGCAGCGTAGTGATCGGGGAGCTGTTTTTT. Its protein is CASSVVIGELFF.

This CDR3 reads CASSVGTAPNTEAFF. In DNA form, the CDR3 reads TGTGCCAGCAGCGTGGGGACAGCACCCAACACTGAAGCTTTCTTT. This sequence joins TRBV7-2 and TRBJ1-1; 7 nucleotides align to TRBD1. The germline gives CDR1 SGHTA, CDR2 FQGNSA. This CDR3 is 15 amino acids long. With 5 bases clipped from V and 2 bases from J, the junction kept 8 bases outside the gene matches.

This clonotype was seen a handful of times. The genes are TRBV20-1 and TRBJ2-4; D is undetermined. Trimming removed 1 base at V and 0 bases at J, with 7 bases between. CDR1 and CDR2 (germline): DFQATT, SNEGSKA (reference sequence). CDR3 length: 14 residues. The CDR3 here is CSARGSIAKNIQYF. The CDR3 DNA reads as TGCAGTGCTAGAGGGAGTATAGCCAAAAACATTCAGTACTTC.

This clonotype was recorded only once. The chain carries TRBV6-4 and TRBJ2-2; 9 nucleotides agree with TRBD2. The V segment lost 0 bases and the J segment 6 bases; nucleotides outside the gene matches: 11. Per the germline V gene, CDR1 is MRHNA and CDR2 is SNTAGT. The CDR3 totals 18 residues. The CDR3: CASSDSYGGGASSGELFF. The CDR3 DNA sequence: TGTGCCAGCAGTGACTCATATGGCGGGGGGGCCTCGTCCGGGGAGCTGTTTTTT.

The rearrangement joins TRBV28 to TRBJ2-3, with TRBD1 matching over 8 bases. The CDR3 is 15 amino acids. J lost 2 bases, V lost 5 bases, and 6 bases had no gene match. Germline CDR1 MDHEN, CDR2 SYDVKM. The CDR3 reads CASSNRTGYTDTQYF. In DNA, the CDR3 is TGTGCCAGCAGTAACAGGACAGGGTACACAGATACGCAGTATTTT.

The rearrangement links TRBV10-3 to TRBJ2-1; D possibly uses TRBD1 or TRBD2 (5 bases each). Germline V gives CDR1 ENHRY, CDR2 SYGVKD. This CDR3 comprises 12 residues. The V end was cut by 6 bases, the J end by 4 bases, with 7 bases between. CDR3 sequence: CAIRGVYNEQFF. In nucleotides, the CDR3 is TGTGCCATCAGGGGGGTTTACAATGAGCAGTTCTTC.

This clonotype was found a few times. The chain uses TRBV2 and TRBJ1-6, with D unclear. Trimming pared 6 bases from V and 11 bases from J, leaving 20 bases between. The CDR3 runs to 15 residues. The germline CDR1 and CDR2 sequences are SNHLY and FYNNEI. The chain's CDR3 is CASSELDPLEPPLHF. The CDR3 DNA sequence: TGTGCCAGCAGCGAATTGGACCCTTTGGAGCCACCCCTCCACTTT.